This TCR beta chain derives from a study of T cell responses to AZD1222 COVID-19 vaccine. Germline loops: CDR1 MNHEY, CDR2 SMNVEV (reference sequence). V was pared by 3 bases and J by 2 bases, with 14 bases between. The CDR3 runs to 15 residues. TCRdb keeps only in-frame clones here, not all; method: immunoSEQ multiplex PCR. The profile shows around 130,000 clones, roughly nine tenths of them singletons. This sequence originates from an adult who received the AZD1222 COVID-19 vaccine. The chain has TRBV27 and TRBJ2-7; D might be TRBD1 (6 bases). Sample: peripheral blood, taken 28 days after the second AZD1222 dose. Written as DNA, the CDR3 is TGTGCCAGCAGTTTGTGGACAGAAGGGACCTACGAGCAGTACTTC. This codes for CASSLWTEGTYEQYF.